In its sample, the clone carrying this TCR beta chain was seen many times. The SP2 primer and nested alpha and beta constant region primers amplified ligated cDNA in four rounds. Reverse transcription of blood and skin TCR RNA was primed at alpha and beta constant regions. TCRdb independently ran MiXCR on the 5' RACE reads; one entry per CDR3 protein. This sample carries approximately 52,000 distinct CDR3 sequences, 4.7% of them seen once, and the ten largest clones take around 0.8%. The data originate from a study of naive and memory T cell subsets. V shed 10 bases, J shed 4 bases, and the junction held 8 bases outside the gene matches. Germline CDR1 reads MNHEY; CDR2 reads SMNVEV (reference sequence). The CDR3 totals 13 residues. An oligonucleotide containing a UMI was ligated to the 3' end of TCR cDNA.

This chain connects TRBV27 to TRBJ2-7; TRBD1 matches 9 bases. The origin of this receptor is a female donor in good health. CDR3 DNA: TGTGCCACCCGAGGGACAGGGATGTACGAGCAGTACTTC. Its translation: CATRGTGMYEQYF.